These T cell receptor beta chains were read from a single sample in a study of identical twins. MiXCR, applied by TCRdb to the 5' RACE reads, yields one record per CDR3 protein. This table has roughly 630,000 distinct CDR3 sequences, about 7.6% appearing once. These same data were also listed under a study on yellow fever vaccine responses in identical twins.

Material: PBMCs. All receptors come from a woman between 18 and 30 years old in good health. CDR3s include the opening cysteine and the closing phenylalanine or tryptophan. The order of the fields is J gene, D gene, V gene, clone size, CDR3 protein, CDR3 DNA. A D gene is named only where the DNA matches it firmly. Not every row has a clone size; where given, it reads once, few, many or a size class.

>TRBJ2-1|TRBD2|TRBV5-1|few
CASSLLAGALNEQFF
TGCGCCAGCAGCCTACTAGCGGGAGCCCTCAATGAGCAGTTCTTC
>TRBJ2-1|TRBD1|TRBV3-1|-
CASSHFDRGVYNEQFF
TGTGCCAGCAGCCATTTTGACAGGGGGGTCTACAATGAGCAGTTCTTC
>TRBJ2-1|-|TRBV6-1|many
CASRGTRASYNEQFF
TGTGCCAGCAGGGGTACTAGAGCCTCCTACAATGAGCAGTTCTTC
>TRBJ2-3|-|TRBV24-1|few
CATSPAGSPSTDTQYF
TGTGCCACCAGTCCGGCGGGCAGCCCTAGCACAGATACGCAGTATTTT
>TRBJ1-6|-|TRBV7-9|many
CASSLEGWNSPLHF
TGTGCCAGCAGCTTAGAGGGTTGGAATTCACCCCTCCACTTT
>TRBJ2-5|TRBD2|TRBV7-6|few
CASSSSGTSLQETQYF
TGTGCCAGCAGCTCTTCCGGGACTAGCTTACAAGAGACCCAGTACTTC
>TRBJ2-1|-|TRBV7-3|-
CASSLSFGAGINEQFF
TGTGCCAGCAGCTTAAGTTTCGGGGCGGGTATCAATGAGCAGTTCTTC
>TRBJ2-2|TRBD1|TRBV5-1|-
CASSPPKYGQDTGELFF
TGCGCCAGCAGCCCCCCCAAGTACGGACAGGACACCGGGGAGCTGTTTTTT
>TRBJ2-3|TRBD2|TRBV20-1|-
CSQISGRSKDTQYF
TGCAGCCAGATTAGCGGGAGAAGCAAAGATACGCAGTATTTT
>TRBJ2-5|TRBD2|TRBV20-1|-
CCARGPSGGVQETQYF
TGCTGTGCTAGAGGTCCTAGCGGGGGGGTCCAAGAGACCCAGTACTTC
>TRBJ1-4|-|TRBV12-3/TRBV12-4|few
CASSLLGRGQTNEKLFF
TGTGCCAGCAGTTTATTAGGCCGGGGGCAGACTAATGAAAAACTGTTTTTT
>TRBJ2-1|TRBD2|TRBV20-1|many
CSAPGTSGRPEDEQFF
TGCAGTGCTCCCGGGACTAGCGGGAGACCCGAGGATGAGCAGTTCTTC
>TRBJ1-5|TRBD1|TRBV20-1|few
CSARAGQGSNQPQHF
TGCAGTGCTAGAGCGGGACAGGGAAGCAATCAGCCCCAGCATTTT
>TRBJ2-3|TRBD2|TRBV20-1|-
CSPFGGGLRDTQYF
TGCAGTCCGTTCGGGGGGGGCCTGAGAGATACGCAGTATTTT
>TRBJ2-5|-|TRBV5-5|-
CASSSYGAIQETQYF
TGTGCCAGCAGCTCTTACGGGGCGATCCAAGAGACCCAGTACTTC
>TRBJ1-2|-|TRBV7-9|-
CASSIQSSRNSESGYTF
TGTGCCAGCAGCATACAGTCGTCGAGGAACTCAGAAAGTGGCTACACCTTC
>TRBJ2-3|-|TRBV28|many
CASRQLPAGDTQYF
TGTGCCAGCAGACAACTCCCGGCGGGAGATACGCAGTATTTT
>TRBJ1-2|TRBD1|TRBV15|few
CATSAGQIFYGYTF
TGTGCCACCAGCGCGGGACAGATCTTCTATGGCTACACCTTC
>TRBJ2-3|TRBD2|TRBV24-1|many
CATSDFGGSLTDTQYF
TGTGCCACCAGTGATTTCGGCGGGAGCCTCACAGATACGCAGTATTTT
>TRBJ1-4|TRBD1|TRBV20-1|many
CSASTGANEKLFF
TGCAGTGCTTCGACAGGGGCTAATGAAAAACTGTTTTTT
>TRBJ2-7|-|TRBV25-1|many
CASSVGREQYF
TGTGCCAGCAGTGTGGGACGGGAGCAGTACTTC
>TRBJ2-7|TRBD1|TRBV5-1|few
CASRDSVFDEQYF
TGCGCCAGCCGGGACAGCGTTTTCGACGAGCAGTACTTC
>TRBJ1-6|TRBD1|TRBV6-1|many
CASWDRVGSPLHF
TGTGCCAGTTGGGACAGGGTGGGTTCACCCCTCCACTTT
>TRBJ2-1|TRBD1|TRBV7-2|few
CASSATSGTAYNEQFF
TGTGCCAGCAGCGCCACCTCCGGGACAGCTTACAATGAGCAGTTCTTC
>TRBJ2-3|-|TRBV24-1|-
CATSDTRTDTQYF
TGTGCCACCAGTGATACCCGCACAGATACGCAGTATTTT
>TRBJ2-3|-|TRBV11-2|few
CASSLEPGLKDTQYF
TGTGCCAGCAGCTTAGAACCAGGGTTAAAGGATACGCAGTATTTT
>TRBJ2-7|-|TRBV2|-
CAIGGRQGSYEQYF
TGTGCCATCGGGGGGAGACAGGGCTCCTACGAGCAGTACTTC
>TRBJ1-5|-|TRBV27|-
CASSPRGQAGNQPQHF
TGTGCCAGCAGTCCCCGTGGGCAGGCGGGCAATCAGCCCCAGCATTTT
>TRBJ2-5|-|TRBV5-1|many
CASREQPSERETQYF
TGCGCCAGCAGAGAACAGCCAAGCGAGCGAGAGACCCAGTACTTC
>TRBJ2-2|TRBD2|TRBV24-1|-
CATSDLPGGNANTGELFF
TGTGCCACCAGTGATTTGCCGGGAGGTAACGCGAACACCGGGGAGCTGTTTTTT
>TRBJ2-1|-|TRBV5-5|-
CASSLIGGSDEQFF
TGTGCCAGCAGCTTGATTGGGGGGAGCGATGAGCAGTTCTTC
>TRBJ2-1|TRBD2|TRBV24-1|many
CATSDPPGGPYNEQFF
TGTGCCACCAGTGACCCGCCGGGAGGGCCCTACAATGAGCAGTTCTTC
>TRBJ2-2|-|TRBV20-1|few
CSARSVSGKGLGELFF
TGCAGTGCCAGGAGTGTTTCAGGGAAGGGGTTGGGGGAGCTGTTTTTT
>TRBJ1-4|TRBD1|TRBV2|few
CASKTGLYEKLFF
TGTGCCAGCAAGACAGGGCTTTATGAAAAACTGTTTTTT
>TRBJ2-1|TRBD1|TRBV20-1|-
CSASRTGGDEQFF
TGCAGTGCTAGTAGGACAGGGGGGGATGAGCAGTTCTTC
>TRBJ1-1|TRBD1|TRBV6-1|few
CASRGDRGHTEAFF
TGTGCCAGCAGAGGGGACAGGGGTCACACTGAAGCTTTCTTT
>TRBJ2-3|-|TRBV6-2/TRBV6-3|-
CASTSGSLGNTDTQYF
TGTGCCAGCACATCCGGATCCCTAGGGAACACAGATACGCAGTATTTT
>TRBJ2-1|TRBD2|TRBV2|many
CASSERRGLTDEQFF
TGTGCCAGCAGTGAAAGGCGGGGGTTAACGGATGAGCAGTTCTTC
>TRBJ2-7|TRBD1|TRBV20-1|-
CSARVIDRDSYEQYF
TGCAGTGCTAGGGTTATTGACAGGGATTCCTACGAGCAGTACTTC
>TRBJ2-1|-|TRBV23-1|-
CASSQSGPTRAYNEQFF
TGCGCCAGCAGTCAATCGGGACCCACGAGAGCCTACAATGAGCAGTTCTTC
>TRBJ2-7|TRBD2|TRBV4-2|-
CASSQAVPGGIYEQYF
TGTGCCAGCAGCCAAGCTGTCCCGGGAGGGATATACGAGCAGTACTTC
>TRBJ2-7|-|TRBV7-8|few
CASSSPQGLSGEQYF
TGTGCCAGCAGCTCCCCACAGGGACTATCTGGCGAGCAGTACTTC
>TRBJ2-3|TRBD2|TRBV20-1|-
CSARKLAGNSDTQYF
TGCAGTGCTAGGAAGCTAGCGGGGAACTCCGATACGCAGTATTTT
>TRBJ2-7|-|TRBV14|few
CASSQAPRTKQYF
TGTGCCAGCAGCCAGGCTCCAAGAACCAAGCAGTACTTC
>TRBJ2-2|TRBD2|TRBV11-2|few
CASSFGRTIGLFF
TGTGCCAGCAGCTTCGGGAGGACTATTGGGCTGTTTTTT
>TRBJ1-5|TRBD1|TRBV12-3/TRBV12-4|-
CASSGQVQGQPQHF
TGTGCCAGCAGTGGACAGGTTCAGGGACAGCCCCAGCATTTT
>TRBJ1-1|-|TRBV7-6|many
CASSFGSSNTEAFF
TGTGCCAGCAGCTTTGGGTCCAGTAACACTGAAGCTTTCTTT
>TRBJ2-1|-|TRBV11-2|few
CASSYRTPSSYNEQFF
TGTGCCAGCAGCTACAGGACACCGAGCTCCTACAATGAGCAGTTCTTC
>TRBJ2-3|-|TRBV10-3|many
CAISERLASYTDTQYF
TGTGCCATCAGTGAGCGGCTAGCGAGCTACACAGATACGCAGTATTTT
>TRBJ2-2|TRBD1|TRBV7-6|many
CASSAGQGYTGELFF
TGTGCCAGCAGCGCGGGACAGGGTTACACCGGGGAGCTGTTTTTT
>TRBJ2-3|TRBD2|TRBV2|few
CASRKAGMYTDTQYF
TGTGCCAGCAGAAAAGCGGGAATGTACACAGATACGCAGTATTTT
>TRBJ1-1|-|TRBV28|few
CASSFHGPNTEAFF
TGTGCCAGCAGTTTCCATGGACCAAACACTGAAGCTTTCTTT
>TRBJ1-2|-|TRBV6-5|many
CASSSTTTYGYTF
TGTGCCAGCAGTTCTACAACCACCTATGGCTACACCTTC
>TRBJ1-2|TRBD1|TRBV24-1|few
CATSAGTVNYGYTF
TGTGCCACCAGCGCCGGGACAGTAAACTATGGCTACACCTTC
>TRBJ1-2|TRBD1|TRBV20-1|few
CSANSGTVSYGYTF
TGCAGTGCTAACTCCGGGACAGTGTCCTATGGCTACACCTTC